Listed below are T cell receptor beta chains from one sample, sequenced in a study of patients and donors after allogeneic stem cell transplantation. TCRdb reprocessed the RT-PCR reads with MiXCR, giving one entry per CDR3 protein. Among fewer than 500,000 distinct CDR3 sequences, approximately 16% were seen once, and the ten largest hold roughly 7%. The sequenced material came from blood, either unsorted or a sorted T cell fraction (not recorded which). The source is a human donor who was either an allogeneic HSCT recipient or a stem cell or donor lymphocyte infusion donor (not recorded which). It is not recorded whose cells these are; they may come from a transplant donor. Each CDR3 is given with its conserved first and last residue. A D gene is named only where the DNA matches it firmly. Expanded clones are given a class, and other clones once, few, many or no size at all.

D gene: .
clone size: many
V gene: TRBV9
J gene: TRBJ1-5
CDR3 DNA: TGTGCCAGCAGCCTACAGGGAAGCTTCAATCAGCCCCAGCATTTT
CDR3 protein: CASSLQGSFNQPQHF

D gene: TRBD1
clone size: .
V gene: TRBV9
J gene: TRBJ1-4
CDR3 DNA: TGTGCCAGCAGCACCGGGACAGTGAATGAAAAACTGTTTTTT
CDR3 protein: CASSTGTVNEKLFF

D gene: .
clone size: .
V gene: TRBV25-1
J gene: TRBJ2-4
CDR3 DNA: TGTGCCAGCAGTGAACTGGGACACTGGGACAAAAACATTCAGTACTTC
CDR3 protein: CASSELGHWDKNIQYF

D gene: .
clone size: few
V gene: TRBV5-1
J gene: TRBJ1-1
CDR3 DNA: TGCGCCAGCAGCTCCCGGACTAAGAACACTGAAGCTTTCTTT
CDR3 protein: CASSSRTKNTEAFF

D gene: TRBD2
clone size: few
V gene: TRBV10-3
J gene: TRBJ2-1
CDR3 DNA: TGTGCCATCGGGACTAGCGAATCCTACAATGAGCAGTTCTTC
CDR3 protein: CAIGTSESYNEQFF

D gene: .
clone size: .
V gene: TRBV20-1
J gene: TRBJ2-3
CDR3 DNA: TGCAGTGCCTTTAGGAGGGCAGATACGCAGTATTTT
CDR3 protein: CSAFRRADTQYF

D gene: .
clone size: .
V gene: TRBV11-1
J gene: TRBJ2-1
CDR3 DNA: TGTGCCAGCAGCTTAGAAGGGTATTCGGTCTTC
CDR3 protein: CASSLEGYSVF

D gene: .
clone size: .
V gene: TRBV24-1
J gene: TRBJ1-5
CDR3 DNA: TGTGCCACCAGTGTCCAGGGCAATCAGCCCCAGCATTTT
CDR3 protein: CATSVQGNQPQHF

D gene: .
clone size: .
V gene: TRBV24-1
J gene: TRBJ1-5
CDR3 DNA: TGTGCCACCTTGCCCCTGGCACCCGAACTTAGCAATCAGCCCCAGCATTTT
CDR3 protein: CATLPLAPELSNQPQHF

D gene: .
clone size: .
V gene: TRBV6-1
J gene: TRBJ2-1
CDR3 DNA: TGTGCCAGCAGTGTATTTGGAGGCGATGAGCAGTTCTTC
CDR3 protein: CASSVFGGDEQFF

D gene: .
clone size: many
V gene: TRBV11-2
J gene: TRBJ2-3
CDR3 DNA: TGTGCCAGCAGCTTAGAGGGTCCCCTGAGGCAGTATTTT
CDR3 protein: CASSLEGPLRQYF

D gene: TRBD2
clone size: few
V gene: TRBV20-1
J gene: TRBJ2-7
CDR3 DNA: TGCAGTGCTAGACCCAGCGGGAGGAGCTACGAGCAGTACTTC
CDR3 protein: CSARPSGRSYEQYF

D gene: TRBD1
clone size: few
V gene: TRBV20-1
J gene: TRBJ2-7
CDR3 DNA: TGCAGTGCGAAAGGGGACAGGGTGGGCGAGCAGTACTTC
CDR3 protein: CSAKGDRVGEQYF

D gene: TRBD2
clone size: few
V gene: TRBV3-1
J gene: TRBJ2-1
CDR3 DNA: TGTGCCAGCAGCCAAGCCGCGGGGGTTGCTGAGCAGTTCTTC
CDR3 protein: CASSQAAGVAEQFF

D gene: TRBD2
clone size: .
V gene: TRBV4-2
J gene: TRBJ2-5
CDR3 DNA: TGTGCCAGCAGCCAAGAGGCTAGCGGGGGGGATGAGACCCAGTACTTC
CDR3 protein: CASSQEASGGDETQYF

D gene: TRBD1
clone size: few
V gene: TRBV11-2
J gene: TRBJ2-2
CDR3 DNA: TGTGCCAGCAGCCCCCTGATTTGGACAGGGGAGAAAGGCGGGGAGCTGTTTTTT
CDR3 protein: CASSPLIWTGEKGGELFF

D gene: .
clone size: few
V gene: TRBV7-9
J gene: TRBJ1-2
CDR3 DNA: TGTGCCAGCAGCTTCCCTTCGAAAAATCCTGGGAGCTATGGCTACACCTTC
CDR3 protein: CASSFPSKNPGSYGYTF

D gene: .
clone size: .
V gene: TRBV18
J gene: TRBJ2-5
CDR3 DNA: TGTGCCAGCGCACCCAAGACCCAGGAGACCCAGTACTTC
CDR3 protein: CASAPKTQETQYF

D gene: .
clone size: .
V gene: TRBV7-9
J gene: TRBJ1-1
CDR3 DNA: TGTGCCAGCAGCTTACTTTCGACGGGCAACACTGAAACTTTCTTT
CDR3 protein: CASSLLSTGNTETFF

D gene: .
clone size: .
V gene: TRBV7-9
J gene: TRBJ2-3
CDR3 DNA: TGTGCCAGCAGAAGGGACACCGTAAGTTGGATAGATACGCAGTATTTT
CDR3 protein: CASRRDTVSWIDTQYF

D gene: TRBD1
clone size: few
V gene: TRBV27
J gene: TRBJ1-2
CDR3 DNA: TGTGCCAGCAGTCAAGCCCGACAGGGGAAATTTAACTATGGCTACACCTTC
CDR3 protein: CASSQARQGKFNYGYTF

D gene: .
clone size: .
V gene: TRBV24-1
J gene: TRBJ2-2
CDR3 DNA: TGTGCCACCCGGAGGGAAGACACCGGGGAGCTGTTTTTT
CDR3 protein: CATRREDTGELFF

D gene: TRBD1
clone size: few
V gene: TRBV27
J gene: TRBJ1-2
CDR3 DNA: TGTGCCAGCAGTTTAAGGACAGGAGGGGGCTACACCTTC
CDR3 protein: CASSLRTGGGYTF

D gene: .
clone size: .
V gene: TRBV20-1
J gene: TRBJ2-3
CDR3 DNA: TGCAGTGCTAGAATTGATACGGTGGGGGCTATCACAGATACGCAGTATTTT
CDR3 protein: CSARIDTVGAITDTQYF

D gene: .
clone size: few
V gene: TRBV12-3/TRBV12-4
J gene: TRBJ2-1
CDR3 DNA: TGTGCCAGCAGTTTAAGTCCCCTTGGGGAGTTCTTC
CDR3 protein: CASSLSPLGEFF

D gene: .
clone size: .
V gene: TRBV20-1
J gene: TRBJ2-3
CDR3 DNA: TGCAGTGCTAGTTGGCGGGGCCCTAGGACAGATACGCAGTATTTT
CDR3 protein: CSASWRGPRTDTQYF

D gene: TRBD2
clone size: .
V gene: TRBV20-1
J gene: TRBJ2-5
CDR3 DNA: TGCAGTGCTAGAGTATACCCCGGGAGGTTGGAGACCCAGTACTTC
CDR3 protein: CSARVYPGRLETQYF

D gene: TRBD1
clone size: many
V gene: TRBV5-1
J gene: TRBJ2-7
CDR3 DNA: TGCGCCAGCAGCTTTTTACAGGGGGCGTACTACGAGCAGTACTTC
CDR3 protein: CASSFLQGAYYEQYF

D gene: TRBD2
clone size: .
V gene: TRBV19
J gene: TRBJ2-1
CDR3 DNA: TGTGCCAGTAGTATAATGAGCGGGGGGCCCTACAATGAGCAGTTCTTC
CDR3 protein: CASSIMSGGPYNEQFF

D gene: .
clone size: many
V gene: TRBV12-5
J gene: TRBJ2-5
CDR3 DNA: TGTGCTAGTGGTTTGAACACCGCGGAGACCCAGTACTTC
CDR3 protein: CASGLNTAETQYF

D gene: .
clone size: many
V gene: TRBV7-9
J gene: TRBJ2-1
CDR3 DNA: TGTGCCAGCAGCAATTCTCTTGGGGGCTGGAACAATGAGCAGTTCTTC
CDR3 protein: CASSNSLGGWNNEQFF

D gene: TRBD2
clone size: .
V gene: TRBV25-1
J gene: TRBJ2-1
CDR3 DNA: TGTGCCAGCAGGGCGGGAGGGCCCTACAATGAGCAGTTCTTC
CDR3 protein: CASRAGGPYNEQFF

D gene: .
clone size: few
V gene: TRBV20-1
J gene: TRBJ1-6
CDR3 DNA: TGCAGTGCTAGAATCGGACAGCCTAGGCTCAATTCACCCCTCCACTTT
CDR3 protein: CSARIGQPRLNSPLHF

D gene: .
clone size: .
V gene: TRBV5-1
J gene: TRBJ2-7
CDR3 DNA: TGCGCCAGCAACCCCAGGGTAGTCTACGAGCAGTACTTC
CDR3 protein: CASNPRVVYEQYF

D gene: .
clone size: few
V gene: TRBV7-2
J gene: TRBJ1-2
CDR3 DNA: TGTGCCAGCAGCCCTAGGAGTATGGCTGGCTACACCTTC
CDR3 protein: CASSPRSMAGYTF

D gene: .
clone size: few
V gene: TRBV4-1
J gene: TRBJ2-1
CDR3 DNA: TGCGCCAGCAGCCTCCCCAGACAGAACAATGAGCAGTTCTTC
CDR3 protein: CASSLPRQNNEQFF

D gene: .
clone size: few
V gene: TRBV9
J gene: TRBJ1-2
CDR3 DNA: TGTGCCAGCAGCTTCCGGGACGCCTATGGCTACACCTTC
CDR3 protein: CASSFRDAYGYTF

D gene: .
clone size: .
V gene: TRBV7-7
J gene: TRBJ1-3
CDR3 DNA: TGTGCTAGCAGCCGTTCCTCGCGGAGGGATCCCTCTGGAAACACCATATATTTT
CDR3 protein: CASSRSSRRDPSGNTIYF

D gene: TRBD2
clone size: .
V gene: TRBV7-9
J gene: TRBJ2-1
CDR3 DNA: TGTGCCAGCGGGGATTCTAGCGGGAGGGCCAATGAGCAGTTCTTC
CDR3 protein: CASGDSSGRANEQFF

D gene: .
clone size: many
V gene: TRBV12-3/TRBV12-4
J gene: TRBJ2-7
CDR3 DNA: TGTGCCAGCAGTTTGTCTGCTTCGAACGAGCAGTACTTC
CDR3 protein: CASSLSASNEQYF